This T cell receptor (beta chain) appears in the sequencing data of a study of monozygotic twins with inflammatory bowel disease. The CDR3 totals 14 residues. Germline V gene sequence: CDR1 SQVTM, CDR2 ANQGSEA. The template switching step added UMIs that contained a 6-nucleotide sample barcode. TCRdb reprocessed the 5' RACE reads and reports one entry per CDR3 protein, with no DNA. The sample totals about 150,000 distinct CDR3 sequences. The sequencing sample was made of blood. The V and J genes are TRBV29-1 and TRBJ1-1. This sequence was found in a human donor with ulcerative colitis or Crohn's disease, or a healthy co-twin of an affected twin (not recorded which). CDR3 region: CSVDVGFSDTEAFF.